Each of the 26 T cell receptor beta chains below was sequenced from the same sample in a study of blood T cell repertoires in COVID-19. Profiling relied on immunoSEQ multiplex PCR, and the TCRdb table lists in-frame clones only, not all of them. The repertoire consists of some 180,000 clones, with 84% occurring once and the leading ten covering around 14%. Sequenced input: peripheral blood. These receptors were obtained from a human donor in a cohort sampled during active COVID-19.

This sequence joins TRBV3-1 (or the pseudogene TRBV3-2) and TRBJ2-7, with TRBD1 matching over 7 bases. The V segment lost 6 bases and the J segment 3 bases; nucleotides outside the gene matches: 2. CDR3 length: 12 amino acids. CDR1 and CDR2 (germline): LGHDT, YNNKEL (reference sequence). The CDR3 is CASRSGGYEQYF. CDR3 DNA sequence: TGTGCCAGCAGATCAGGGGGCTACGAGCAGTACTTC.

This clone was counted a few times. The chain joins TRBV5-1 to TRBJ2-7, with 8 bases fitting TRBD1. The V segment lost 7 bases and the J segment 6 bases; nucleotides outside the gene matches: 12. The CDR3 has 14 residues. The V gene's germline CDR1 is SGHRS and CDR2 YFSETQ. CDR3 bases: TGCGCCAGCTGCCTACAGGGGGTTTCGTGCGAGCAGTACTTC. As protein: CASCLQGVSCEQYF.

This chain links TRBV9 with TRBJ1-1, with a weak D call TRBD1 (5 bases). Germline V lookup: CDR1 SGDLS, CDR2 YYNGEE. CDR3 length equals 13 residues. The V end was cut by 4 bases, the J end by 3 bases, with 10 bases between. Here the CDR3 reads CASSPRQYTEAFF. As DNA, the CDR3 is TGTGCCAGCAGCCCCCGACAGTACACTGAAGCTTTCTTT.

The chain uses TRBV7-8 and TRBJ2-2; 10 bases agree with TRBD2. The CDR3 runs to 17 residues. Germline lookup yields CDR1 SGHVS and CDR2 FQNEAQ. Germline trimming cut 5 bases from V and 6 bases from J; bases unmatched to any gene: 12. DNA for the CDR3: TGTGCCAGCAGCCAATATGGGACTAGCGTGGGCGCCGGGGAGCTGTTTTTT. It yields the protein CASSQYGTSVGAGELFF.

The V call is TRBV9, the J call TRBJ2-3; tentatively, D is TRBD1 (5 bases). The CDR3 is 16 residues long. Trimming removed 0 bases at V and 2 bases at J, with 13 bases between. The V gene's germline CDR1 is SGDLS and CDR2 YYNGEE. For the CDR3, the DNA is TGTGCCAGCAGCGTAGGGCACCAGGGAAACACAGATACGCAGTATTTT. The encoded protein is CASSVGHQGNTDTQYF. Based on the CDR3 plus reference TRBV9 and TRBJ2-3, the full variable domain is DSGVTQTPKHLITATGQRVTLRCSPRSGDLSVYWYQQSLDQGLQFLIQYYNGEERAKGNILERFSAQQFPDLHSELNLSSLELGDSALYFCASSVGHQGNTDTQYFGPGTRLTVL.

This clone was counted between two and nine times. The chain uses TRBV5-5 and TRBJ2-3, with 7 bases fitting TRBD2. The trim removed 4 bases at V and 4 bases at J, leaving 6 bases unmatched. CDR1 is SGHKS and CDR2 is YYEKEE in the germline V gene (reference sequence). The CDR3 loop spans 14 amino acids. Here the CDR3 reads CASSQTSVADTQYF. CDR3 coding DNA: TGTGCCAGCAGCCAAACTAGCGTCGCAGATACGCAGTATTTT.

This clone appeared a single time. Sequence at one end of the junction differs from germline and may be a read error. This sequence joins TRBV19 and TRBJ2-7; TRBD1 is a possible D gene (6 bases). This CDR3 is 15 amino acids long. Germline V gives CDR1 LNHDA, CDR2 SQIVND (reference sequence). For the CDR3, the DNA is TGTGCCAGTAGTATCGTCCCAGGGGTCTCCGACGAGCAGTACTTC. Translation gives CASSIVPGVSDEQYF.

This chain connects TRBV15 to TRBJ1-6, with TRBD1 identical over 9 bases. Germline lookup yields CDR1 LNHNV and CDR2 YYDKDF (reference sequence). V shed 5 bases, J shed 9 bases, and the junction held 11 bases outside the gene matches. This CDR3 is built from 16 residues. The CDR3 region is CATSLSHRGLGSPLHF. CDR3 DNA sequence: TGTGCCACCAGCTTAAGCCACAGGGGGCTGGGTTCACCCCTCCACTTT.

This clone occurred once. V gene TRBV28 combines with J gene TRBJ1-2, with 10 bases that match TRBD1. V shed 5 bases and J 4 bases; nucleotides not matched to a gene: 10. CDR1 and CDR2 (germline): MDHEN, SYDVKM. CDR3 length equals 16 residues. CDR3 nucleotides: TGTGCCAGCAGTCCGGGAGGGGACAGGGGCCGCTATGGCTACACCTTC. This translates into CASSPGGDRGRYGYTF.

The CDR3 DNA sequence: TGTGCCAGTAGTAGAACAGGGCTGTTCTCCTACAATGAGCAGTTCTTC. Protein product: CASSRTGLFSYNEQFF. J is TRBJ2-1 and V is TRBV19, with D possibly TRBD1 on 6 matching bases. Germline CDR1 LNHDA, CDR2 SQIVND (reference sequence). The CDR3 loop spans 16 amino acids. Trimming cost V 4 bases and J 0 bases, with 13 bases left between them.

The chain employs TRBV2 and TRBJ2-2; 8 nucleotides match TRBD2. The CDR3 is 14 residues long. The junction had 3 bases not matched to a gene; V was cut back by 8 bases and J by 1 base. The germline V gene has CDR1 SNHLY and CDR2 FYNNEI. This CDR3 reads CASGTSGNTGELFF. CDR3 nucleotide sequence: TGTGCCAGCGGAACTAGCGGGAACACCGGGGAGCTGTTTTTT.

V is TRBV2 and J is TRBJ1-5; the D gene is possibly TRBD1 (5 bases). Germline CDR1 reads SNHLY; CDR2 reads FYNNEI. The CDR3 runs 15 residues. Trimming left V 4 bases short and J 0 bases short, with 10 bases between. CDR3 amino acids: CASSGGRYSNQPQHF. The DNA of the CDR3 is TGTGCCAGCAGTGGGGGCCGTTATAGCAATCAGCCCCAGCATTTT.

The chain carries TRBV2 and TRBJ2-7; D unresolved. CDR1 SNHLY and CDR2 FYNNEI come from the germline V gene. Trimming stripped 11 bases from V and 4 bases from J, with 12 bases between. The CDR3 is 11 residues long. The CDR3 coding sequence is TGTGCCTCCGAGGTTGAATACGAGCAGTACTTC. Residues: CASEVEYEQYF.

Note on this clone: This likely stems from a read error, as it lies one base from a far larger clone. In DNA, the CDR3 is TGTGCCAGCAGTCTAGGGGCCAGCTACGAGCAGTACTTC. The encoded protein is CASSLGASYEQYF. V usage is TRBV11-2 and J usage is TRBJ2-7; possibly TRBD1 for D (5 bases). The CDR3 runs 13 residues. V lost 6 bases to trimming and J lost 3 bases, with 12 bases between them. Germline V gives CDR1 SGHAT, CDR2 FQNNGV.

J is TRBJ1-4 and V is TRBV3-1 (or the pseudogene TRBV3-2); maybe TRBD1 (5 bases). Trimming shortened V by 2 bases and J by 9 bases, and 13 bases separated the two germline ends. The CDR3 extends over 14 amino acids. CDR1 and CDR2 (germline): LGHDT, YNNKEL (reference sequence). The CDR3 protein is CASSQPMTEQKLFF. DNA of the CDR3: TGTGCCAGCAGCCAACCGATGACAGAACAAAAACTGTTTTTT.

This chain links TRBV16 with TRBJ2-7, with 10 bases identical to TRBD2. The germline V gene has CDR1 KGHSY and CDR2 FQNENV. The CDR3 consists of 14 residues. V was clipped by 4 bases and J by 6 bases; unmatched bases: 6. The CDR3: CASSPQREGGEQYF. For the CDR3, the DNA is TGTGCCAGCAGCCCTCAGCGGGAGGGAGGCGAGCAGTACTTC.

The rearrangement links TRBV6-1 to TRBJ2-7; 9 bases fit TRBD2. The CDR3 length is 14 residues. The germline V gene encodes CDR1 MNHNS and CDR2 SASEGT. Losses at the gene ends were 2 bases for V and 7 bases for J; bases not matched to a gene: 6. The CDR3 sequence is CASSEYSGSREQYF. CDR3 coding DNA: TGTGCCAGCAGTGAATATAGCGGGAGTCGGGAGCAGTACTTC.

The V gene is TRBV11-2, the J gene TRBJ1-1; tentatively, D is TRBD1 (6 bases). Trimming stripped 1 base from V and 1 base from J, with 10 bases between. The CDR3 has 15 amino acids. Germline V gene lookup returns CDR1 SGHAT and CDR2 FQNNGV. The CDR3 bases are TGTGCCAGCAGCTTAGCTCAGGGGTCGAACACTGAAGCTTTCTTT. Amino acids: CASSLAQGSNTEAFF.

The rearrangement joins TRBV28 to TRBJ2-1, with D maybe TRBD1 (6 bases). CDR3 size: 15 residues. Deletions cut 8 bases from V and 1 base from J, with 15 bases between. Per germline, CDR1 MDHEN and CDR2 SYDVKM. CDR3 protein: CASRTEDGSYNEQFF. CDR3 nucleotide sequence: TGTGCCAGCCGGACAGAGGACGGATCCTACAATGAGCAGTTCTTC.

V and J are TRBV5-8 and TRBJ2-5; D unclear. In germline, CDR1 is SGHTS, CDR2 YDEGEE. The V gene lost 1 base and the J gene lost 5 bases, with 12 bases spanning the gap. This CDR3 comprises 14 residues. Written as DNA, the CDR3 is TGTGCCAGCAGCTTGTACTCCGAACGGGAGACCCAGTACTTC. It specifies CASSLYSERETQYF. The variable domain in full, completed from reference TRBV5-8 and TRBJ2-5, reads EAGVTQSPTHLIKTRGQQATLRCSPISGHTSVYWYQQALGLGLQFLLWYDEGEERNRGNFPPRFSGRQFPNYSSELNVNALELEDSALYLCASSLYSERETQYFGPGTRLLVL.

This rearrangement joins TRBV4-1 to TRBJ1-6, with D perhaps matching TRBD1 (5 bases). The CDR3 has 16 amino acids. Trimming took 3 bases from V and 6 from J, leaving 15 bases between them. Germline V gene lookup returns CDR1 MGHRA and CDR2 YSYEKL. The CDR3 region has the DNA TGCGCCAGCAGCCATCACACCGGGACTATTAATTCACCCCTCCACTTT. Amino acid sequence: CASSHHTGTINSPLHF.

The chain couples TRBV9 to TRBJ1-2; 7 nucleotides match TRBD1. This CDR3 has 16 amino acids. CDR1 is SGDLS, CDR2 YYNGEE, per germline. V dropped 0 bases and J dropped 5; count of bases not matched to a gene: 10. DNA for the CDR3: TGTGCCAGCAGCGTAGTGCTCTATAGGGGGCCGTATGGCTACACCTTC. Encoded protein: CASSVVLYRGPYGYTF.

The gene calls are TRBV19 and TRBJ1-2; D is perhaps TRBD1 (5 bases). Germline CDR1 LNHDA, CDR2 SQIVND (reference sequence). Trimming cost V 3 bases and J 4 bases, with 15 bases left between them. The CDR3 has 15 residues. CDR3 protein: CASSMEPGGVYGYTF. The CDR3, as DNA: TGTGCCAGTAGTATGGAGCCTGGGGGGGTCTATGGCTACACCTTC.

V and J are TRBV7-2 and TRBJ2-5, with D possibly matching TRBD2 (6 bases). Trimming shortened V by 8 bases and J by 6 bases, and 22 bases separated the two germline ends. Germline CDR1 and CDR2: SGHTA and FQGNSA. CDR3 size: 15 residues. The CDR3 loop is CASFPRRGGRQTQYF. DNA of the CDR3: TGTGCCAGCTTTCCCCGTCGAGGAGGGCGGCAGACCCAGTACTTC.

This chain links TRBV30 with TRBJ2-1; D unresolved. Germline CDR1 reads GTSNPN; CDR2 reads SVGIG (reference sequence). V was cut by 4 bases and J by 5 bases, with 18 bases left in between. CDR3 length: 15 amino acids. CDR3 in amino acids: CAWTLRQNLNNEQFF. The CDR3 DNA reads TGTGCCTGGACTTTGCGGCAGAACCTCAACAATGAGCAGTTCTTC. Full variable domain (remainder filled in from reference TRBV30 and TRBJ2-1): SQTIHQWPATLVQPVGSPLSLECTVEGTSNPNLYWYRQAAGRGLQLLFYSVGIGQISSEVPQNLSASRPQDRQFILSSKKLLLSDSGFYLCAWTLRQNLNNEQFFGPGTRLTVL.

V and J are TRBV5-4 and TRBJ2-1; 12 positions agree with TRBD2. V shed 4 bases and J 7 bases; nucleotides not matched to a gene: 9. CDR3 length: 16 residues. Germline V gene sequence: CDR1 SGHNT, CDR2 YYREEE (reference sequence). The CDR3 DNA is TGTGCCAGCAGCAAACCCCTAGCGGGAGGGCCGAATGAGCAGTTCTTC. This encodes CASSKPLAGGPNEQFF.